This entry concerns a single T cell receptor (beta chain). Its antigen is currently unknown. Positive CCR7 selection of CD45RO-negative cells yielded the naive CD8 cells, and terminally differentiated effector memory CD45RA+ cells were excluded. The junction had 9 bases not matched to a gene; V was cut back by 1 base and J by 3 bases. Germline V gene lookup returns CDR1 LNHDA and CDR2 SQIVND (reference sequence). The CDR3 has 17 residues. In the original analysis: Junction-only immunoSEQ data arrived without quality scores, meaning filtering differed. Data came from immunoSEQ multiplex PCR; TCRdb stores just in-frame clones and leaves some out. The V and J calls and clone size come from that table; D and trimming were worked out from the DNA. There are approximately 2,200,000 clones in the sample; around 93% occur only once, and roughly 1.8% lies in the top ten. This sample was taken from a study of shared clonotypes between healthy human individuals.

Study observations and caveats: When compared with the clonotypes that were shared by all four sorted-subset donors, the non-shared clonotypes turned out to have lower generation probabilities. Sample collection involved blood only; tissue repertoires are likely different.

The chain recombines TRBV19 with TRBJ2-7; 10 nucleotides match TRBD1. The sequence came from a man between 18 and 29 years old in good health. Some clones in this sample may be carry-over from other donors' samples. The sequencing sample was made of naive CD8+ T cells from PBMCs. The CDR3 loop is CASSIGRGQGGYYEQYF. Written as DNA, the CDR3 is TGTGCCAGTAGTATAGGGCGTGGACAGGGGGGATACTACGAGCAGTACTTC.